This TCR beta chain came from a study of T cell clonotyping in hematopoietic cell transplantation. Study outcomes and limitations: After transplant, recipient diversity fell while pathologically expanded clonotypes grew through day 180. Higher Inverse Simpson Index values in graft donor and pretransplant recipient predicted broader posttransplant TCR diversity. Few recipient clonotypes overlapped donors; over 95% were de novo at given depth.

Remarks on this clone: The antigen remains unidentified.

This CDR3 is built from 11 residues. The germline gives CDR1 SNHLY, CDR2 FYNNEI. V shed 6 bases and J shed 10 bases, with 12 bases lying between them. Specified time point: recipient sample about 28 days before transplant, after cytoreduction. Data came from immunoSEQ multiplex PCR; TCRdb stores just in-frame clones and leaves some out. The table has some 35,000 clones, 95% seen once. This specimen consisted of peripheral blood mononuclear cells, obtained before stem cell transplant. J is TRBJ2-5 and V is TRBV2, with D maybe TRBD2 (6 bases). The receptor was isolated from a man aged 35-49 years with chronic myeloid leukemia. Some clones in this sample may be carry-over from other donors' samples. CDR3 nucleotide sequence: TGTGCCAGCAGCGAGGAGGGGATCCAGTACTTC. Protein: CASSEEGIQYF.